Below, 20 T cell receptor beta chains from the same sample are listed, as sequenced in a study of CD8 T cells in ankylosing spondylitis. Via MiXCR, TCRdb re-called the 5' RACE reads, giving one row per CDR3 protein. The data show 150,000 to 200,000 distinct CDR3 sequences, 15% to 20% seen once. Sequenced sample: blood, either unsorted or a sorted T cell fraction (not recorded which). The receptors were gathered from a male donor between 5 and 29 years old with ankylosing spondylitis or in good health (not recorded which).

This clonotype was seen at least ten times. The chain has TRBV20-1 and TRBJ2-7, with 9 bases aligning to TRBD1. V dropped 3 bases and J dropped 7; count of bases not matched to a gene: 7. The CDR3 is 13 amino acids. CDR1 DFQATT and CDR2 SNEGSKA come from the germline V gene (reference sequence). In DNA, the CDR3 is TGCAGTGCTAGCCCCGGGACAGGGAGAGAGCAGTACTTC. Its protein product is CSASPGTGREQYF.

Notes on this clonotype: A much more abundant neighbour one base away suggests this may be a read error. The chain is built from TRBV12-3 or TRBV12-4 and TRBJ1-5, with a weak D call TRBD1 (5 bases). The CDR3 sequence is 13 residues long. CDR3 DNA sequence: TGTACCAGCAGTTTGGGGACTAAGGAGCCCCAGCATTTT. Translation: CTSSLGTKEPQHF.

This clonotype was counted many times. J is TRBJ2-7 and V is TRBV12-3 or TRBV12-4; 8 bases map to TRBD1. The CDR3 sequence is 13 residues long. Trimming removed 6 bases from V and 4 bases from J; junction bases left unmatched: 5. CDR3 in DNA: TGTGCCAGCAGGTGGCAGGGGGCATACGAGCAGTACTTC. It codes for CASRWQGAYEQYF.

CDR3: CASSHPYEQYF. DNA of the CDR3: TGTGCCAGCAGCCATCCCTACGAGCAGTACTTC. The V gene is TRBV12-3 or TRBV12-4, the J gene TRBJ2-7; D unresolved. The CDR3 runs to 11 residues. V gave up 6 bases and J gave up 2 bases, with 5 bases separating them.

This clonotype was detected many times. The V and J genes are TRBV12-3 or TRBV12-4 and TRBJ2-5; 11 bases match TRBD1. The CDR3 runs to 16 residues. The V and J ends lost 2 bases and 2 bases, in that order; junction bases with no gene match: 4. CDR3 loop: CASSLIRDRGQETQYF. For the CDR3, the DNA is TGTGCCAGCAGTTTAATCCGGGACAGGGGGCAAGAGACCCAGTACTTC.

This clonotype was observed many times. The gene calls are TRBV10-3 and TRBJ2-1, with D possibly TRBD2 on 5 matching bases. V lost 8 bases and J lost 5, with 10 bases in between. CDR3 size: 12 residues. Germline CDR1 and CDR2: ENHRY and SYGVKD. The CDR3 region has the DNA TGTGCCATCGGGTTCGGGGACAATGAGCAGTTCTTC. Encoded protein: CAIGFGDNEQFF.

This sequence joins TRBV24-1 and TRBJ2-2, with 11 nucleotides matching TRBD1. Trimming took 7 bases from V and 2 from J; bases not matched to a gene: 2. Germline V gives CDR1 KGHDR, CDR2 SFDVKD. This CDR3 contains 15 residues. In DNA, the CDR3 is TGTGCCACCAGGGGGACAGGGGGTAACACCGGGGAGCTGTTTTTT. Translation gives CATRGTGGNTGELFF.

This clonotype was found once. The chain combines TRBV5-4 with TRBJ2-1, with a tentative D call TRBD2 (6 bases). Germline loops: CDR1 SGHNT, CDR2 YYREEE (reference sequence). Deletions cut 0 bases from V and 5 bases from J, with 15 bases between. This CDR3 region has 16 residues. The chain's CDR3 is CASSLAGGKNNNEQFF. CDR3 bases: TGTGCCAGCAGCTTGGCAGGAGGGAAGAATAACAATGAGCAGTTCTTC.

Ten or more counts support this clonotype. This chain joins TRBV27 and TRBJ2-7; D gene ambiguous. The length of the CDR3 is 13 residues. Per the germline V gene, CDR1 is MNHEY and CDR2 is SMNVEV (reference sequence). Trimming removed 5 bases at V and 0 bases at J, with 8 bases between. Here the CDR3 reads CASSPRNSYEQYF. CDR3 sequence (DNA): TGTGCCAGCAGTCCGAGGAACTCCTACGAGCAGTACTTC.

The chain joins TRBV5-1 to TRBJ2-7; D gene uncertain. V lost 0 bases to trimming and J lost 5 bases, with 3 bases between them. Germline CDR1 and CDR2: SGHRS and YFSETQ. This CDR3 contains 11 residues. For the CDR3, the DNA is TGCGCCAGCAGCTTGGGAGACGAGCAGTACTTC. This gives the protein CASSLGDEQYF.

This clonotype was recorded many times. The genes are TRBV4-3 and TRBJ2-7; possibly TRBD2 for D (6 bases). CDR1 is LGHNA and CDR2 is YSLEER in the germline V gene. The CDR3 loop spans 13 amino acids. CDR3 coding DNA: TGCGCAAGCTCACGGGAGTCTTTGGGCGAGCAGTACTTC. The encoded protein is CASSRESLGEQYF.

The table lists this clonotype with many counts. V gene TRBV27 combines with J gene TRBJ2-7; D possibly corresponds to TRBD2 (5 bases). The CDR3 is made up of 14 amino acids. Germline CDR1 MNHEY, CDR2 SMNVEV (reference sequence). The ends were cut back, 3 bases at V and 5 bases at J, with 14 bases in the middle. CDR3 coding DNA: TGTGCCAGCAGTTTGGGGAGAGGACGACACGAGCAGTACGTC. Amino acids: CASSLGRGRHEQYV.

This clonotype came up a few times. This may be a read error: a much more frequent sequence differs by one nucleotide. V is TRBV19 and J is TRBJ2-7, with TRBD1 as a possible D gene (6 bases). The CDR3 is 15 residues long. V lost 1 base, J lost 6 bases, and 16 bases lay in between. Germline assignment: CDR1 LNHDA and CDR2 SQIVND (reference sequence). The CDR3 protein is CASSIGYRASLEQYF. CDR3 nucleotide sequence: TGTGCCAGTAGTATAGGGTACAGGGCTTCCCTCGAGCAGTACTTC.

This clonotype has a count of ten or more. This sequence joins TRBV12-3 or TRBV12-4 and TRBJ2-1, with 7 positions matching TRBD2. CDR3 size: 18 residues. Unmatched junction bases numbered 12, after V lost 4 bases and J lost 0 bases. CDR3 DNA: TGTGCCAGCAGTTCGGCTCGCGGGGGACTCAGCTCCTACAATGAGCAGTTCTTC. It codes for CASSSARGGLSSYNEQFF.

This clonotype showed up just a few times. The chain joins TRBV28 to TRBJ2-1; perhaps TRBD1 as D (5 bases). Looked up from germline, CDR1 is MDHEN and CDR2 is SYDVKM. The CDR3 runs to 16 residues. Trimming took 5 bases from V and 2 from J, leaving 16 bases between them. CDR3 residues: CASSPRQNYPYNEQFF. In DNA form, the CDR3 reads TGTGCCAGCAGTCCCCGACAGAACTACCCCTACAATGAGCAGTTCTTC.

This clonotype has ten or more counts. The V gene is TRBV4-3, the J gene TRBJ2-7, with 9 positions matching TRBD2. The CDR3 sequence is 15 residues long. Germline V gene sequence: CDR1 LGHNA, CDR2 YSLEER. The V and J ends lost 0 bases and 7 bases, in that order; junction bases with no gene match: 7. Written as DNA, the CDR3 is TGCGCCAGCAGCCAAGATTACAGGCTAGCGGGAGAGCAGTACTTC. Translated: CASSQDYRLAGEQYF.

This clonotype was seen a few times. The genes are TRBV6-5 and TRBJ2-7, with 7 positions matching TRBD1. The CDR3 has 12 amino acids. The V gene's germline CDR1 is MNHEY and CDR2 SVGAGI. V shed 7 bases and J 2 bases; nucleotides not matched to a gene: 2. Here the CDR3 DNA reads TGTGCCAGCACGGGGACAGCCTACGAGCAGTACTTC. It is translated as CASTGTAYEQYF.

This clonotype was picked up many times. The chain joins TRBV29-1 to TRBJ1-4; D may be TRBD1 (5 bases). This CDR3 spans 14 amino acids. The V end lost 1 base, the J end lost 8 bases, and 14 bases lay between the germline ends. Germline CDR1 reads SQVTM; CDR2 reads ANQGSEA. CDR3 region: CSVEGVGGDEKLFF. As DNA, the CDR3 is TGCAGCGTTGAAGGTGTCGGGGGTGACGAAAAACTGTTTTTT.

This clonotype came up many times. The CDR3 here is CAIRFRDSQTQYF. The CDR3 bases are TGTGCCATCCGATTCCGGGACAGCCAGACCCAGTACTTC. This chain uses TRBV28 with TRBJ2-5; 7 positions match TRBD1. Germline V CDR1 and CDR2: MDHEN, SYDVKM. Germline trimming cut 10 bases from V and 6 bases from J; bases unmatched to any gene: 11. The CDR3 has 13 residues.

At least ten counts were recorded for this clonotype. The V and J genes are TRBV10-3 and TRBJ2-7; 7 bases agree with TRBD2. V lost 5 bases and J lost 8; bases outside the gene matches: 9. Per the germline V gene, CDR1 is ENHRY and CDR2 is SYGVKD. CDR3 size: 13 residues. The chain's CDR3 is CAISQGGDGKQYF. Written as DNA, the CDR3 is TGTGCCATCAGTCAGGGAGGGGACGGGAAGCAGTACTTC.